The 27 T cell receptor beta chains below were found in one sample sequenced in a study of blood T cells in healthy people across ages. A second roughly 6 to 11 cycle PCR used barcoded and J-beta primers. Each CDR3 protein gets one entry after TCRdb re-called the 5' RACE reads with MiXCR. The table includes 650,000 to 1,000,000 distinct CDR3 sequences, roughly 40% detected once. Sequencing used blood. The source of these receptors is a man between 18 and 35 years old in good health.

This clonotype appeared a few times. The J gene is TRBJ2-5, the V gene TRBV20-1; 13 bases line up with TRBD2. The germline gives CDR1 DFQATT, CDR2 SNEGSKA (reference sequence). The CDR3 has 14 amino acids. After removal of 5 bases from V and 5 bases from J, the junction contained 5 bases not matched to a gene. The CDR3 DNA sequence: TGCAGTGCTGGACTAGCGGGGGTGAGGGAGACCCAGTACTTC. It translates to CSAGLAGVRETQYF.

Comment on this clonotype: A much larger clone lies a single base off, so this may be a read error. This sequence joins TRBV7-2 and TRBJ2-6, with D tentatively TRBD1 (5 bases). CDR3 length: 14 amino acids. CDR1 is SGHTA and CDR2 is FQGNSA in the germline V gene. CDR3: CASPLPVGANVPTF. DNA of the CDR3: TGTGCCAGTCCGTTACCCGTTGGGGCCAACGTCCCGACTTTC.

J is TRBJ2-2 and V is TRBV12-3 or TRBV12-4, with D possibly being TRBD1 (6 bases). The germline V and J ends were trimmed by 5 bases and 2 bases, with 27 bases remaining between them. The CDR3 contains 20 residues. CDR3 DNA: TGTGCCAGCAGTCCCAAACGCGGACAGTTAATCGGGCATAACACCGGGGAGCTGTTTTTT. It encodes CASSPKRGQLIGHNTGELFF.

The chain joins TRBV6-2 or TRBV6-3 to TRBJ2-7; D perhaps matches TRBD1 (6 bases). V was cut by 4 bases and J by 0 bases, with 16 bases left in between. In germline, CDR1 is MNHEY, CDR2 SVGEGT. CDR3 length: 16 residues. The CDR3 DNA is TGTGCCAGCAGTTCCCCCGTCACAGGGACCTCCTACGAGCAGTACTTC. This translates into CASSSPVTGTSYEQYF.

The CDR3 DNA is TGTGCCAGCAGTTATAGCGGGGGGGCATATGAGCAGTACTTC. This gives the protein CASSYSGGAYEQYF. V is TRBV12-3 or TRBV12-4 and J is TRBJ2-1; 11 bases agree with TRBD2. The J call may not be correct, given that the DNA end is closer to TRBJ2-7. This CDR3 has 14 amino acids.

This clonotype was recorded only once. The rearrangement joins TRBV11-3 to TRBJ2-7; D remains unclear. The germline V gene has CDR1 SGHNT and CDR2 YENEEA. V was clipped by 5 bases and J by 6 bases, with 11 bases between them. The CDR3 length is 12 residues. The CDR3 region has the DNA TGTGCCAGCAGCCGGACCCCCGTCGAGCAGTACTTC. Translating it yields CASSRTPVEQYF.

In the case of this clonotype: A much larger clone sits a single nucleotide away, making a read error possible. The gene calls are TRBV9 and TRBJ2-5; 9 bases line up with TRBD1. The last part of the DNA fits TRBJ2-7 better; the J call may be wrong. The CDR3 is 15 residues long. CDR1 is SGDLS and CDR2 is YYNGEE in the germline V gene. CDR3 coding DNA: TGTGCCAGCGGCGTAGGAGGGACAGGGAGCTACGAGCAGTACTTC. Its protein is CASGVGGTGSYEQYF.

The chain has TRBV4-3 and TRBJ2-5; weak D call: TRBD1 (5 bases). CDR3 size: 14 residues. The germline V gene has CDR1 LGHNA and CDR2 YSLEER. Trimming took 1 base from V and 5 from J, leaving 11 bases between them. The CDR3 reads CASSQAQGSETQYF. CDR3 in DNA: TGCGCCAGCAGCCAAGCCCAGGGTTCCGAGACCCAGTACTTC.

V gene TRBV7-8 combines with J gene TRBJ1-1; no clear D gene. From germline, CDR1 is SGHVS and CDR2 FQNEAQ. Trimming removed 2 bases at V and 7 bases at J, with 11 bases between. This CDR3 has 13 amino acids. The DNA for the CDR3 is TGTGCCAGCAGCTTATATGGGGTTAGTGAAGCTTTCTTT. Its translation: CASSLYGVSEAFF. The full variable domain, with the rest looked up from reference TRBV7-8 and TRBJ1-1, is GAGVSQSPRYKVAKRGQDVALRCDPISGHVSLFWYQQALGQGPEFLTYFQNEAQLDKSGLPSDRFFAERPEGSVSTLKIQRTQQEDSAVYLCASSLYGVSEAFFGQGTRLTVV.

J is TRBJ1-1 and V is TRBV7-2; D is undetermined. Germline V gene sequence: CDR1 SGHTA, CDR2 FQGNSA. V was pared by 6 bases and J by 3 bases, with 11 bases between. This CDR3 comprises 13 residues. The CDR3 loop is CASSLNGYTEAFF. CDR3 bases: TGTGCCAGCAGTTTGAACGGGTACACTGAAGCTTTCTTT.

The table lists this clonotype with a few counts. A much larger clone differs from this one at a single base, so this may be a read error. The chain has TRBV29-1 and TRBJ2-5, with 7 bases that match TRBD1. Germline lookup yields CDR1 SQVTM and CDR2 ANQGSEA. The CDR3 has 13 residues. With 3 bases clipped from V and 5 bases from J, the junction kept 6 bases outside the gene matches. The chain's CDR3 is CSVEDRSGETQYF. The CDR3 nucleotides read TGCAGCGTTGAGGACAGGTCTGGGGAGACCCAGTACTTC.

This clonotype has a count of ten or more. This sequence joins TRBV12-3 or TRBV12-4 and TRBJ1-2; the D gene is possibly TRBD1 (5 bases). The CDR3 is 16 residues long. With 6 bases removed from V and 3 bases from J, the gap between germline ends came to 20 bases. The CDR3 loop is CASRRRRDSEHYGYTF. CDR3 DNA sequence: TGTGCCAGCAGGCGAAGGCGGGACTCGGAACACTATGGCTACACCTTC.

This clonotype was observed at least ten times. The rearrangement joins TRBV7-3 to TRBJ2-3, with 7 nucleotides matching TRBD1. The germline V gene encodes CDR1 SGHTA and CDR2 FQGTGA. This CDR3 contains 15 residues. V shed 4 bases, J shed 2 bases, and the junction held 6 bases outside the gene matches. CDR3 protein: CASSYRGIVTDTQYF. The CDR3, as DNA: TGTGCCAGCAGCTACAGGGGAATAGTCACAGATACGCAGTATTTT.

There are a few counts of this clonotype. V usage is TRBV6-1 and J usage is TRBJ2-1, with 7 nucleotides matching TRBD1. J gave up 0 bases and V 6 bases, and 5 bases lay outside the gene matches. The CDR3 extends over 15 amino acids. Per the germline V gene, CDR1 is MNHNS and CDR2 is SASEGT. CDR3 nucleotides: TGTGCCAGCAGGAAGACAGGGAACTCCTACAATGAGCAGTTCTTC. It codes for CASRKTGNSYNEQFF.

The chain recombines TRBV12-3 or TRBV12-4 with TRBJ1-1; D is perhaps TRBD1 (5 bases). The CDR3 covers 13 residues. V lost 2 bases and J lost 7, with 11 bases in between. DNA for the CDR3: TGTGCCAGCAGTTTAACCCAAAGGGGTGAAGCTTTCTTT. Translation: CASSLTQRGEAFF.

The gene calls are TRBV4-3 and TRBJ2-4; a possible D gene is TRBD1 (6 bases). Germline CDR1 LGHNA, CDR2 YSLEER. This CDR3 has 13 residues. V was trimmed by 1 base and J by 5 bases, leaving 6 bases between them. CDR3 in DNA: TGCGCCAGCAGCCAAGGGACAGAAAACATTCAGTACTTC. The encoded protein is CASSQGTENIQYF.

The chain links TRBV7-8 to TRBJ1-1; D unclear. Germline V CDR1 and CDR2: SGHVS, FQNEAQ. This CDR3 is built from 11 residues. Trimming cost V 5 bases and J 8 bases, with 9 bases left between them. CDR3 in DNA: TGTGCCAGCAGCGACTCTAGAGAAGCTTTCTTT. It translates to CASSDSREAFF.

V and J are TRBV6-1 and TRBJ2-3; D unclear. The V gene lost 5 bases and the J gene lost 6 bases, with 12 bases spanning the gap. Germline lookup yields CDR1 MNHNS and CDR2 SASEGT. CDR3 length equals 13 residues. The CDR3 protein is CASSTGEPDTQYF. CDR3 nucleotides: TGTGCCAGCAGTACCGGCGAGCCGGATACGCAGTATTTT.

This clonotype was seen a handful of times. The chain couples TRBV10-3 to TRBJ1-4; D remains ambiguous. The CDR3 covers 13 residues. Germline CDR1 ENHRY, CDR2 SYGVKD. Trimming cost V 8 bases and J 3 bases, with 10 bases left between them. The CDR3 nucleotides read TGTGCCATCGGAGACGGACCTAATGAAAAACTGTTTTTT. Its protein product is CAIGDGPNEKLFF.

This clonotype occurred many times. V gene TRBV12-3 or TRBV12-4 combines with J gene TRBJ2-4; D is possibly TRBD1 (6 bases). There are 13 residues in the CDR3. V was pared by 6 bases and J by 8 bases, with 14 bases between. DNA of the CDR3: TGTGCCAGCAGCCTACAGGGTCGTGACATTCAGTACTTC. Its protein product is CASSLQGRDIQYF.

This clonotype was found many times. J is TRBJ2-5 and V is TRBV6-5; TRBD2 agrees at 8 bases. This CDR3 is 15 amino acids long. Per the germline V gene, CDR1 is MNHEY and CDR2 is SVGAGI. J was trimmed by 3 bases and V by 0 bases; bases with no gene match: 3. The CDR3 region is CASSYSTSGEETQYF. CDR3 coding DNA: TGTGCCAGCAGTTACTCAACTAGCGGAGAAGAGACCCAGTACTTC.

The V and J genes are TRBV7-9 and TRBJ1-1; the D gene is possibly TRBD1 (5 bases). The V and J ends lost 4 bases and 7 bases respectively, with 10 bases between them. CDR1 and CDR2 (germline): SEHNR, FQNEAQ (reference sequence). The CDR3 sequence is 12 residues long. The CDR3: CASSSGGVEAFF. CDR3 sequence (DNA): TGTGCCAGCAGCTCCGGAGGGGTTGAAGCTTTCTTT.

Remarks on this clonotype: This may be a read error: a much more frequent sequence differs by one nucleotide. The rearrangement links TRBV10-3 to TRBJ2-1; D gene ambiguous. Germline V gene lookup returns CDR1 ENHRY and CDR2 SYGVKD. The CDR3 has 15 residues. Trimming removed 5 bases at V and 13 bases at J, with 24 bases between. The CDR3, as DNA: TGTGCCATCAGTCGGGCGGCAGGCCCGCAAGAGACCCAGTTCTTC. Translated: CAISRAAGPQETQFF.

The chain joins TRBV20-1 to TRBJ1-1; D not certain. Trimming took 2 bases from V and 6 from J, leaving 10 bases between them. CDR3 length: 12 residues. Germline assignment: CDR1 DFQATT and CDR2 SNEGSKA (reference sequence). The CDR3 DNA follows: TGCAGTGCTAGAAAAAAAGCAGCTGAAGCTTTCTTT. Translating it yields CSARKKAAEAFF.

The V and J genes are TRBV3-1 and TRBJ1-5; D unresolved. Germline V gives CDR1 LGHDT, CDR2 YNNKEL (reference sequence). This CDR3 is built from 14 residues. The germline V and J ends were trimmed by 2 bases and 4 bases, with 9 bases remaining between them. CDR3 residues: CASSQLPANQPQHF. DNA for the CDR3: TGTGCCAGCAGCCAACTTCCCGCAAATCAGCCCCAGCATTTT.

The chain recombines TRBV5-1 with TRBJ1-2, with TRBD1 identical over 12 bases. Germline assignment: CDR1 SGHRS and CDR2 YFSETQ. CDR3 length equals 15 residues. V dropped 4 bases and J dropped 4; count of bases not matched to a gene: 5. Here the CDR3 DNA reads TGCGCCAGCAGCATGGGACAGGGGGCCGTCTATGGCTACACCTTC. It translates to CASSMGQGAVYGYTF.

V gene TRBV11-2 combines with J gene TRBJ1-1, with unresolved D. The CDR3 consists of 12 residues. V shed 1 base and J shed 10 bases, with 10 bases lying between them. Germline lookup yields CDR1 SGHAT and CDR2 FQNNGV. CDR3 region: CASSLGVRTAFF. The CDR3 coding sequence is TGTGCCAGCAGCTTAGGGGTGAGGACAGCTTTCTTT.